This TCR beta chain was retrieved from a study of blood T cells in healthy people across ages (dated by TCRdb to the mid-2010s). For the study in its entirety: In model experiments, roughly one uniquely barcoded TCR beta cDNA molecule per two T cells was captured by template switching. The study analyzed two additional independent replicas of 1 million unique cDNA reads from the same blood draw for two donors, one aged 18 to 30 and one aged 80 or older. To avoid experimental bias, donors of different ages were spread randomly across the sequencing lanes. The donors were divided into four age groups: young (average roughly 15 years), middle-aged (about 39), aged (approximately 62) and long-lived (approximately 74). To track age-related changes in TCR beta repertoire diversity, the study relied on deep sequencing normalized with unique cDNA molecular identifiers. Here is what the overall study found, with its caveats: The long-lived group showed more naive CD4+ T cells, fewer expanded clones and increased TCR diversity than the aged group, suggesting age selection. Estimates of total diversity based on one million sequenced T cells were regarded as lower bounds and as underestimates. There was a strong correlation between observed TCR beta diversity and the percentage of naive T cells measured by flow cytometry. Because the CMV infection status of the donors was unknown, age-related changes in expanded clonotypes may potentially have been confounded. Observed TCR beta diversity per million T cells fell roughly linearly with age, and a significant reduction was already apparent by age approximately 40. Conclusive comparison of naive and antigen-experienced compartments was prevented by the profiling of bulk unsorted PBMCs.

Regarding this clonotype: Its antigen is unknown. No much larger clonotype is one base removed from it; base qualities were not supplied.

The library was made by 5' RACE. Sequenced on an Illumina HiSeq 2500. A second roughly 6 to 11 cycle PCR used a sample-barcoded 5' primer and a J-beta primer mix. A unique molecular identifier was introduced onto each TCR beta cDNA molecule by a template-switch 5' adaptor carrying 12 random nucleotides. Each sample yielded at least 2.5 million CDR3-containing paired-end reads. First-strand cDNA was synthesized from all RNA with the Mint cDNA synthesis kit, primed by a TRBC-specific oligonucleotide. After uracil-DNA glycosylase treatment, a first 18-cycle PCR used universal primers M1SS and BC2_uni_R on all cDNA. In the source study's methods: Each sample was normalized by randomly selecting 1 million high-quality reads, each carrying a distinct molecular identifier. Reads with shared molecular identifiers were discarded instead of being binned into consensus sequences. CDR3 identification, clonotype clustering and error correction used MiTCR with a Q25 quality threshold and the strictest error-elimination algorithm. Lower-bound total TCR beta diversity was estimated with a nonparametric unseen species model using Euler transformation. TCRdb passed the public sequencing reads through fastp at Q25 and MiXCR, retaining productive beta sequences. Every distinct CDR3 protein forms one entry, paired with its most common genes and DNA. The V and J calls here are based on TCRdb, not the publication. The sample has about 640,000 distinct CDR3 sequences on record, roughly 58% of them singletons. Roughly 34% of the sample belongs to the ten largest clones.

The roughly 38 donors, aged about 6 to 95 years, were systemically healthy Caucasian individuals from Russia. Approximately 9.3 milliliters of peripheral blood were drawn from each donor into EDTA-treated Vacutainer tubes. Ficoll-Paque density-gradient centrifugation was used to isolate PBMCs, with at least 6 million obtained per sample. Total RNA was extracted from PBMCs with Trizol reagent, with at least 6 micrograms obtained per sample. For every donor, an aliquot of PBMCs went through flow cytometry to measure the percentages of naive CD45RAhigh/CD27high T cells. A distance of 11 bases separates the germline ends of V and J, which lose 2 bases and 3 bases respectively. Measured from the cysteine to the phenylalanine, the CDR3 is 14 residues long. Solely the CDR3 DNA is kept, with 42 bases framed from the first base. Sequences MGHRA (CDR1) and YSYEKL (CDR2) are obtained from the germline V gene.

Sequenced input: blood. This receptor chain uses TRBV4-1 and TRBJ2-7; TRBD1 is possibly the D segment (6 matching bases). This TCR was sampled from a man aged 60-69 years in good health. The nucleotide sequence is given as TGCGCCAGCAGCCAAACAGGGAAGGGCTACGAGCAGTACTTC. Its translation reads: CASSQTGKGYEQYF.